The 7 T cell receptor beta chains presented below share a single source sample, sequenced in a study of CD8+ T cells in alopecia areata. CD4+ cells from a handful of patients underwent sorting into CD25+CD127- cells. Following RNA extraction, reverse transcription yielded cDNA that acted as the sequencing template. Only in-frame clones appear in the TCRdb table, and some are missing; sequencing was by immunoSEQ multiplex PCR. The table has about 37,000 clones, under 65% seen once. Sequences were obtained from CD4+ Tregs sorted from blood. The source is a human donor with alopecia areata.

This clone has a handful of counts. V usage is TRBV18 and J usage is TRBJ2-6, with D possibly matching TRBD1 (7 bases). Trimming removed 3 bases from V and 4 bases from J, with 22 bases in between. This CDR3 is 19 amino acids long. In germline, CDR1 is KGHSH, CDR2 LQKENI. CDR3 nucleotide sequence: TGTGCCAGCTCACCTAGACAGGGAGCCCCGGGGGAGGGGGCCAACGTCCTGACTTTC. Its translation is CASSPRQGAPGEGANVLTF.

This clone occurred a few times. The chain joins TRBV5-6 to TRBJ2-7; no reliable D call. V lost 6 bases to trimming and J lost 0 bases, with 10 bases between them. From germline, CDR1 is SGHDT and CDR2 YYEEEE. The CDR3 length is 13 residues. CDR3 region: CASKSGPSYEQYF. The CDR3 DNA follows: TGTGCCAGCAAATCGGGCCCCTCCTACGAGCAGTACTTC. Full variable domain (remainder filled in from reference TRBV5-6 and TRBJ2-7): DAGVTQSPTHLIKTRGQQVTLRCSPKSGHDTVSWYQQALGQGPQFIFQYYEEEERQRGNFPDRFSGHQFPNYSSELNVNALLLGDSALYLCASKSGPSYEQYFGPGTRLTVT.

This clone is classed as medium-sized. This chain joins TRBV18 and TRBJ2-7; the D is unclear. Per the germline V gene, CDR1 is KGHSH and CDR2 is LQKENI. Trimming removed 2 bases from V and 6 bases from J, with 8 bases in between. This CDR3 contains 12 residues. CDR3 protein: CASSPGLIEQYF. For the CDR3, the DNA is TGTGCCAGCTCACCAGGTTTAATCGAGCAGTACTTC.

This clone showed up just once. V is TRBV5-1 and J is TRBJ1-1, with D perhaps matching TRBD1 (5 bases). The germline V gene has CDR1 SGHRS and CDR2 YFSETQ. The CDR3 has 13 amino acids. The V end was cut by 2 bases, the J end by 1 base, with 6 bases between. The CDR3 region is CASSLRGNTEAFF. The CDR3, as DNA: TGCGCCAGCAGCTTAAGGGGGAACACTGAAGCTTTCTTT.

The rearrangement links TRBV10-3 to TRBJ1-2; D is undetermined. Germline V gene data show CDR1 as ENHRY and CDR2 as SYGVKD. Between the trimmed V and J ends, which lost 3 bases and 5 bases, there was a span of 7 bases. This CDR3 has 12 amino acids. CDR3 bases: TGTGCCATCAGTGACGGGGATTATGGCTACACCTTC. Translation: CAISDGDYGYTF.

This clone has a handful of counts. Here the CDR3 reads CASRSGRAETQYF. DNA for the CDR3: TGTGCCAGCAGATCCGGACGAGCCGAGACCCAGTACTTC. This chain connects TRBV6-5 to TRBJ2-5; D not resolved. This CDR3 is built from 13 residues. Germline CDR1 MNHEY, CDR2 SVGAGI. V was shortened by 6 bases and J by 5 bases, with 13 bases between the two germline ends.

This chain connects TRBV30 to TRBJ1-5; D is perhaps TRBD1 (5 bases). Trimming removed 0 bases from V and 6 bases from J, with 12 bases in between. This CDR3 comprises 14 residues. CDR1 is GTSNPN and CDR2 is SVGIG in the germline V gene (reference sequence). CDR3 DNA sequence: TGTGCCTGGAGTGTAAGGGGTGCGGGTCAGCCCCAGCATTTT. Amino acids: CAWSVRGAGQPQHF. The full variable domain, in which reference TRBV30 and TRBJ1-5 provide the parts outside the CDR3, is SQTIHQWPATLVQPVGSPLSLECTVEGTSNPNLYWYRQAAGRGLQLLFYSVGIGQISSEVPQNLSASRPQDRQFILSSKKLLLSDSGFYLCAWSVRGAGQPQHFGDGTRLSIL.